Shown below are 18 T cell receptor beta chains from a single sample sequenced in a study of blood T cell repertoires in COVID-19. Libraries were prepared by immunoSEQ multiplex PCR; TCRdb keeps only in-frame clonotypes and omits some of them. The data hold just under 300,000 clones, with more than 75% observed a single time. Sample: peripheral blood. The receptors shown here come from a man between 65 and 85 years old with acute or convalescent COVID-19.

To note about this clone: In the same sample, other DNA sequences code for this CDR3. The chain has TRBV27 and TRBJ1-4; D is ambiguous. The CDR3 is 12 amino acids. Trimming pared 3 bases from V and 5 bases from J, leaving 4 bases between. CDR1 is MNHEY, CDR2 SMNVEV, per germline (reference sequence). The CDR3 DNA sequence: TGTGCCAGCAGTTTCCTCAATGAAAAACTGTTTTTT. Translation gives CASSFLNEKLFF.

The chain employs TRBV2 and TRBJ2-7; D is undetermined. Germline V gene sequence: CDR1 SNHLY, CDR2 FYNNEI. The CDR3 is 13 amino acids. V lost 8 bases and J 2 bases, leaving 13 bases between the germline ends. The CDR3 DNA is TGTGCCAGCCGCCAAACTGAGACCTACGAGCAGTACTTC. It is translated as CASRQTETYEQYF.

The CDR3 sequence: CASSYTDRYEQYF. The CDR3 nucleotides read TGTGCCAGCAGTTATACCGACAGGTACGAGCAGTACTTC. The rearrangement joins TRBV6-6 to TRBJ2-7; a possible D gene is TRBD1 (6 bases). The CDR3 contains 13 residues. Germline CDR1 is MNHNY and CDR2 is SVGAGI (reference sequence). V was cut by 3 bases and J by 4 bases, with 10 bases left in between.

The V call is TRBV9, the J call TRBJ2-5; D may be TRBD2 (5 bases). The CDR3 sequence is 16 residues long. V was clipped by 2 bases and J by 1 base, with 15 bases between them. In germline, CDR1 is SGDLS, CDR2 YYNGEE. The CDR3 is CASSVGYGLAQETQYF. The DNA of the CDR3 is TGTGCCAGCAGCGTGGGATATGGTCTAGCCCAAGAGACCCAGTACTTC. Variable domain in full (rest from reference TRBV9 and TRBJ2-5): DSGVTQTPKHLITATGQRVTLRCSPRSGDLSVYWYQQSLDQGLQFLIQYYNGEERAKGNILERFSAQQFPDLHSELNLSSLELGDSALYFCASSVGYGLAQETQYFGPGTRLLVL.

The genes are TRBV10-1 and TRBJ1-4, with D perhaps TRBD1 (5 bases). Germline V gives CDR1 WNHNN, CDR2 SYGVQD (reference sequence). V lost 6 bases, J lost 7 bases, and 21 bases lay in between. The CDR3 runs 16 residues. CDR3 DNA: TGCGCCAGCAGGGCGTTTGGGAGGACGGGGGGTGAAAAACTGTTTTTT. Protein: CASRAFGRTGGEKLFF.

J is TRBJ1-6 and V is TRBV21-1; TRBD1, the table's D call, was not compared with the DNA. TRBV21-1 is given as a pseudogene. This CDR3 region has 19 residues. The CDR3 loop is CASSKSFGKINTYNSPLHF. The CDR3 DNA reads as TGTGCCAGCAGCAAATCGTTTGGCAAGATCAATACCTATAATTCACCCCTCCACTTT.

This clone has more than one count but fewer than ten. The V call is TRBV19, the J call TRBJ2-1, with 9 bases lining up with TRBD2. V gave up 0 bases and J gave up 9 bases; unmatched junction bases: 9. The CDR3 runs 16 residues. Germline CDR1 reads LNHDA; CDR2 reads SQIVND (reference sequence). CDR3 bases: TGTGCCAGTAGTATAGATCTAGCGGGAAGGGACGGTGAGCAGTTCTTC. This codes for CASSIDLAGRDGEQFF.

The chain joins TRBV28 to TRBJ2-6; D may be TRBD1 (5 bases). The CDR3 contains 15 residues. Per the germline V gene, CDR1 is MDHEN and CDR2 is SYDVKM. V gave up 5 bases and J gave up 0 bases, with 8 bases separating them. The CDR3, as DNA: TGTGCCAGCAGTCAGGGCTCCTCTGGGGCCAACGTCCTGACTTTC. Translation: CASSQGSSGANVLTF.

The chain is built from TRBV7-9 and TRBJ1-3, with D possibly TRBD1 on 6 matching bases. The CDR3 spans 16 residues. V lost 1 base to trimming and J lost 3 bases, with 13 bases between them. Germline lookup yields CDR1 SEHNR and CDR2 FQNEAQ (reference sequence). CDR3 sequence (DNA): TGTGCCAGCAGCTTAGGGGGAACAGGGTTTGGAAACACCATATATTTT. This translates into CASSLGGTGFGNTIYF.

Comment on this clone: A read error may account for a junction end that differs from germline. The genes are TRBV5-6 and TRBJ2-5; no firm D call. This CDR3 spans 14 amino acids. CDR1 SGHDT and CDR2 YYEEEE come from the germline V gene. As DNA, the CDR3 is TGTGCCAGCAGTTTGGGCCCCACCGGAGAGACCCAGTACTTC. This gives the protein CASSLGPTGETQYF.

This clone was observed a handful of times. The V call is TRBV6-2 or TRBV6-3, the J call TRBJ2-7, with 9 bases lining up with TRBD2. Trimming removed 4 bases from V and 5 bases from J; junction bases left unmatched: 6. Germline V gene data show CDR1 as MNHEY and CDR2 as SVGEGT. The CDR3 covers 14 residues. CDR3 sequence reads: CASSLRREGHEQYF. In DNA form, the CDR3 reads TGTGCCAGCAGTTTAAGGCGGGAGGGCCACGAGCAGTACTTC.

The chain has TRBV28 and TRBJ2-3, with 8 positions matching TRBD1. The V and J ends lost 4 bases and 4 bases, in that order; junction bases with no gene match: 10. Germline V gene sequence: CDR1 MDHEN, CDR2 SYDVKM. This CDR3 has 16 amino acids. The CDR3 sequence is CASSSPGQVPPDTQYF. CDR3 nucleotide sequence: TGTGCCAGCAGTTCCCCGGGACAGGTCCCCCCAGATACGCAGTATTTT. The whole variable domain, remainder taken from reference TRBV28 and TRBJ2-3, is DVKVTQSSRYLVKRTGEKVFLECVQDMDHENMFWYRQDPGLGLRLIYFSYDVKMKEKGDIPEGYSVSREKKERFSLILESASTNQTSMYLCASSSPGQVPPDTQYFGPGTRLTVL.

This clone was recorded a few times. The chain employs TRBV28 and TRBJ2-7; D gene ambiguous. Per germline, CDR1 MDHEN and CDR2 SYDVKM. Trimming removed 4 bases at V and 4 bases at J, with 8 bases between. The CDR3 consists of 12 residues. The CDR3 DNA reads as TGTGCCAGCAGTTCCTCTAGTTACGAGCAGTACTTC. It codes for CASSSSSYEQYF.

The V call is TRBV7-9, the J call TRBJ2-2, with 9 positions matching TRBD1. CDR1 and CDR2 from the germline V gene are SEHNR and FQNEAQ (reference sequence). The CDR3 covers 16 residues. The V gene end was trimmed by 5 bases and the J gene end by 1 base; junction bases not matched to a gene: 5. This CDR3 is CASSGGQGLNTGELFF. CDR3 coding DNA: TGTGCCAGCAGCGGAGGACAGGGGCTGAACACCGGGGAGCTGTTTTTT.

The chain recombines TRBV7-8 with TRBJ2-1; D gene ambiguous. CDR1 SGHVS and CDR2 FQNEAQ come from the germline V gene. The CDR3 covers 17 residues. With 0 bases removed from V and 7 bases from J, the gap between germline ends came to 19 bases. CDR3 protein: CASSLASSRLLGNEQFF. CDR3 in DNA: TGTGCCAGCAGCTTAGCCTCCTCGAGGCTCCTAGGTAATGAGCAGTTCTTC.

V is TRBV7-9 and J is TRBJ2-5; 7 bases align to TRBD2. The CDR3 is 14 residues long. Germline CDR1 SEHNR, CDR2 FQNEAQ (reference sequence). Trimming cost V 5 bases and J 4 bases; bases outside gene matches: 7. CDR3 sequence (DNA): TGTGCCAGCAGCGGAACCGGGAGGAGAGAGACCCAGTACTTC. Translating gives CASSGTGRRETQYF.

The rearrangement joins TRBV10-3 to TRBJ2-1; D might be TRBD2 (6 bases). CDR3 length: 15 residues. Per germline, CDR1 ENHRY and CDR2 SYGVKD. Trimming removed 0 bases from V and 6 bases from J, with 12 bases in between. The chain's CDR3 is CAISESIGSGNEQFF. The CDR3 DNA is TGTGCCATCAGTGAGTCTATCGGGAGCGGCAATGAGCAGTTCTTC.

This clone was detected only once. The rearrangement uses TRBV7-9 and TRBJ2-1, with unresolved D. Per germline, CDR1 SEHNR and CDR2 FQNEAQ (reference sequence). The CDR3 totals 11 residues. The germline V and J ends were trimmed by 1 base and 7 bases, with 2 bases remaining between them. CDR3 in DNA: TGTGCCAGCAGCTTAGTAAATGAGCAGTTCTTC. Translated, it gives CASSLVNEQFF.